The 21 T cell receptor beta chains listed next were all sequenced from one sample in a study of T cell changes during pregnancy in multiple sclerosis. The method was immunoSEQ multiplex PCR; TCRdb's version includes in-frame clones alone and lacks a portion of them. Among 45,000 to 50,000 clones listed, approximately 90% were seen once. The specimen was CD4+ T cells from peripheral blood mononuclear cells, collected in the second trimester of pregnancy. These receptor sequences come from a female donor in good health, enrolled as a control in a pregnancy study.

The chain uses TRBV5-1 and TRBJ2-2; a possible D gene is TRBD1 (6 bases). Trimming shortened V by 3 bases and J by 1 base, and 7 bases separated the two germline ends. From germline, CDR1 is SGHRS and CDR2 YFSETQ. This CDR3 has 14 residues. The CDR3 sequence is CASSSTGNTGELFF. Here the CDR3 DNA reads TGCGCCAGCAGCTCGACAGGGAACACCGGGGAGCTGTTTTTT.

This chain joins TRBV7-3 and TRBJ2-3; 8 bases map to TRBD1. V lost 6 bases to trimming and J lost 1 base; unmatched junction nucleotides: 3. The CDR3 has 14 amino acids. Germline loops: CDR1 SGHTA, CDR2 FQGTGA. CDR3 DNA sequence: TGTGCCAGCAGTCGGGGACAGGGCACAGATACGCAGTATTTT. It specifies CASSRGQGTDTQYF. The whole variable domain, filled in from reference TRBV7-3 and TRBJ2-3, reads GAGVSQTPSNKVTEKGKYVELRCDPISGHTALYWYRQSLGQGPEFLIYFQGTGAADDSGLPNDRFFAVRPEGSVSTLKIQRTERGDSAVYLCASSRGQGTDTQYFGPGTRLTVL.

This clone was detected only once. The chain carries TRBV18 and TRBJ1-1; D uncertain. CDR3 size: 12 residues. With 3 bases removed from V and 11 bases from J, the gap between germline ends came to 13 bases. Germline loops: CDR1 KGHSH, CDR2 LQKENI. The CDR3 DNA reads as TGTGCCAGCTCACCCACCTCCCTCGGGGCTTTCTTT. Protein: CASSPTSLGAFF.

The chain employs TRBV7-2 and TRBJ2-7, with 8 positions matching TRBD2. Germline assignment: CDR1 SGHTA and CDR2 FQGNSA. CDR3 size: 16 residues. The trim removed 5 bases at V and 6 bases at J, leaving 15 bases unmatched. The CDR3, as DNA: TGTGCCAGCAGCGGCCGTAGCGGGGCTTCTCCGGGCGAGCAGTACTTC. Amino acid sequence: CASSGRSGASPGEQYF.

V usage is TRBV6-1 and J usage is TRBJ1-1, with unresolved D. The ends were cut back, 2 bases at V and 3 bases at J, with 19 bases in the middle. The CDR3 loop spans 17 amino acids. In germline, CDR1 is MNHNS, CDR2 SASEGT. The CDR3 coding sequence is TGTGCCAGCAGTGAACGCGGGTCGACGTTCTGGGACACTGAAGCTTTCTTT. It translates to CASSERGSTFWDTEAFF.

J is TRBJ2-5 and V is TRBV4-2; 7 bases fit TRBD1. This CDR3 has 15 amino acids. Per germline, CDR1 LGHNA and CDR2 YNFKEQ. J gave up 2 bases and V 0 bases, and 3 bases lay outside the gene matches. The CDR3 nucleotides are TGTGCCAGCAGCCAAGAAGGGACAGAACAAGAGACCCAGTACTTC. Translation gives CASSQEGTEQETQYF.

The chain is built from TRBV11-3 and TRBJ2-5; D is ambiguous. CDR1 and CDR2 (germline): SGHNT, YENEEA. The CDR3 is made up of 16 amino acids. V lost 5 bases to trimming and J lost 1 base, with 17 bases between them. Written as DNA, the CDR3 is TGTGCCAGCAGCACATCGCTAGGAAGGAGCCAAGAGACCCAGTACTTC. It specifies CASSTSLGRSQETQYF.

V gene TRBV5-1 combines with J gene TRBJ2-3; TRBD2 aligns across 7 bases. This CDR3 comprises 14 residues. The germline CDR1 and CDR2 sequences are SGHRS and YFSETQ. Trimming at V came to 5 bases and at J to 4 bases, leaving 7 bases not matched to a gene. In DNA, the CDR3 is TGCGCCAGCAGAGATACCGCGGGGGCAGATACGCAGTATTTT. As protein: CASRDTAGADTQYF.

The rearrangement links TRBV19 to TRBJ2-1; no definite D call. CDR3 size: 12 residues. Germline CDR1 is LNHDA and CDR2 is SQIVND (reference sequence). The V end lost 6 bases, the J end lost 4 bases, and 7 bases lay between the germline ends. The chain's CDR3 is CASSPVYNEQFF. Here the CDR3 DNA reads TGTGCCAGTAGCCCCGTTTACAATGAGCAGTTCTTC.

The CDR3 reads CASSFLGFGGNTGELFF. The DNA for the CDR3 is TGTGCCAGCAGCTTTTTAGGTTTCGGGGGGAACACCGGGGAGCTGTTTTTT. The chain employs TRBV13 and TRBJ2-2; the D gene is possibly TRBD2 (6 bases). Trimming left V 3 bases short and J 1 base short, with 15 bases between. The CDR3 length is 17 residues. CDR1 is PRHDT, CDR2 FYEKMQ, per germline (reference sequence). Full variable domain (outside the CDR3, taken from reference TRBV13 and TRBJ2-2): AAGVIQSPRHLIKEKRETATLKCYPIPRHDTVYWYQQGPGQDPQFLISFYEKMQSDKGSIPDRFSAQQFSDYHSELNMSSLELGDSALYFCASSFLGFGGNTGELFFGEGSRLTVL.

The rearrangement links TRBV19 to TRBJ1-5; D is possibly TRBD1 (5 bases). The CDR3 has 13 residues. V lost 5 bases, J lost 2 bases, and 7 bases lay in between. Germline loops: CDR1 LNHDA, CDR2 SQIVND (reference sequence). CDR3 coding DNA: TGTGCCAGTAGTGAGACAGGCAATCAGCCCCAGCATTTT. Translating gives CASSETGNQPQHF.

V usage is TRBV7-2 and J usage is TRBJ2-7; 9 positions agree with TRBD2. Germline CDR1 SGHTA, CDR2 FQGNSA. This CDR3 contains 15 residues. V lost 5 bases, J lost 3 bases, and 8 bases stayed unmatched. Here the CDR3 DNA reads TGTGCCAGCAGCACCCAGACTAGCGGAGTCTACGAGCAGTACTTC. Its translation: CASSTQTSGVYEQYF.

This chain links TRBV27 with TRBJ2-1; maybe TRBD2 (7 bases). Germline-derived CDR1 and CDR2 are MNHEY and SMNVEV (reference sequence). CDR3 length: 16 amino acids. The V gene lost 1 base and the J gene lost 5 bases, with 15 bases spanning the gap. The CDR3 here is CASSLLGGARNNEQFF. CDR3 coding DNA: TGTGCCAGCAGTTTATTGGGGGGGGCTCGAAACAATGAGCAGTTCTTC.

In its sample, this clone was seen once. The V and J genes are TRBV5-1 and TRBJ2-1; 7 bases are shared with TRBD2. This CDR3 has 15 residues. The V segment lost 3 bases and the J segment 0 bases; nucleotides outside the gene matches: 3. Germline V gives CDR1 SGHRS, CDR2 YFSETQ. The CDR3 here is CASSSGGSSYNEQFF. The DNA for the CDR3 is TGCGCCAGCAGCTCCGGGGGGAGCTCCTACAATGAGCAGTTCTTC.

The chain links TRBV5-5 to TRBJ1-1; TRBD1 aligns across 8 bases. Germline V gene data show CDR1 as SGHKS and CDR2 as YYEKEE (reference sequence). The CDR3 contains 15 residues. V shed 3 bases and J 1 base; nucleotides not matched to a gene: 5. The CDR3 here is CASSSYRGTNTEAFF. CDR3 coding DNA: TGTGCCAGCAGCTCTTACAGGGGGACGAACACTGAAGCTTTCTTT.

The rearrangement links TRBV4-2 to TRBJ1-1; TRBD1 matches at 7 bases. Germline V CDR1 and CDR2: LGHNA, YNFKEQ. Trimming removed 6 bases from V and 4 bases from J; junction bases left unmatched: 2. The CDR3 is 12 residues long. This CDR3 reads CASRGQRTEAFF. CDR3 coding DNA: TGTGCCAGCAGGGGACAGCGCACTGAAGCTTTCTTT.

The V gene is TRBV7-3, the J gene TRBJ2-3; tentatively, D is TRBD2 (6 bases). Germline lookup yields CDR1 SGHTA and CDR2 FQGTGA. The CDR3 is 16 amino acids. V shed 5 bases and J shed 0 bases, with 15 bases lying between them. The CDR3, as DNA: TGTGCCAGCAGCCGTATCGCCGGGACTAGCACAGATACGCAGTATTTT. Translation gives CASSRIAGTSTDTQYF.

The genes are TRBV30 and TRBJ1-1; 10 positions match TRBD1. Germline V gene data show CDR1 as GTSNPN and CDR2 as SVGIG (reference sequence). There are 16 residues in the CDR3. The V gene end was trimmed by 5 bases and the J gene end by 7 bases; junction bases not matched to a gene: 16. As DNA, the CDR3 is TGTGCCTGGGACAGACAGGGGGCCGGTATTGGGTATGAAGCTTTCTTT. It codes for CAWDRQGAGIGYEAFF. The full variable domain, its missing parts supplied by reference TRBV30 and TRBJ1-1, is SQTIHQWPATLVQPVGSPLSLECTVEGTSNPNLYWYRQAAGRGLQLLFYSVGIGQISSEVPQNLSASRPQDRQFILSSKKLLLSDSGFYLCAWDRQGAGIGYEAFFGQGTRLTVV.

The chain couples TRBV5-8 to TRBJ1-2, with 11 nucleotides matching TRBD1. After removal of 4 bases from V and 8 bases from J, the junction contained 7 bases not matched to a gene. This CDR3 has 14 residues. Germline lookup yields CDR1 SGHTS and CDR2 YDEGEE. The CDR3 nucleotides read TGTGCCAGCAGCAGCGGACAGGGGGCGCAGGGCTACACCTTC. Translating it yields CASSSGQGAQGYTF.

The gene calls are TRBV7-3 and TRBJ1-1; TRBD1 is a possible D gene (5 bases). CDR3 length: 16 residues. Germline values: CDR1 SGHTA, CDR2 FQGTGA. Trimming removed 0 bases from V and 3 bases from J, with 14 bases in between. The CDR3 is CASSLTPGRVDTEAFF. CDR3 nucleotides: TGTGCCAGCAGCTTAACGCCCGGCAGGGTGGACACTGAAGCTTTCTTT.

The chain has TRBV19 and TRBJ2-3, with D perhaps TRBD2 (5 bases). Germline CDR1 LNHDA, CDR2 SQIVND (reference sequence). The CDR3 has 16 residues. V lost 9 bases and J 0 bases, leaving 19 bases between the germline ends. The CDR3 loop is CASSGLDLASTDTQYF. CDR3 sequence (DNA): TGTGCCAGCTCCGGGTTAGATTTAGCGAGCACAGATACGCAGTATTTT.